What follows is one T cell receptor beta chain and its context. CDR3 length: 13 residues. The germline V and J ends were trimmed by 1 base and 7 bases, with 7 bases remaining between them. The germline gives CDR1 SGHNT, CDR2 YENEEA. The source of the sample is a study of blood T cell repertoires in COVID-19. TCRdb's copy holds only in-frame clones and misses some; the assay was immunoSEQ multiplex PCR. This table has roughly 150,000 clones, 60% to 85% appearing once. The sequence was obtained from a woman aged 60-70 years with COVID-19, enrolled during active disease. Source material: peripheral blood. This chain connects TRBV11-3 to TRBJ2-2; D not resolved. The CDR3 spells CASSLVHSGELFF. As DNA, the CDR3 is TGTGCCAGCAGCTTAGTTCATAGCGGGGAGCTGTTTTTT.